This T cell receptor beta chain was documented in a study of blood T cell repertoires in COVID-19. Study at large: From T cells, B-cell-depleted T cells, or PBMCs came the material, which was cDNA or gDNA.

The CDR3 is 14 residues long. Germline CDR1 reads MDHEN; CDR2 reads SYDVKM. During active infection, Seattle patients enrolled and were then monitored through disease. Of note for this clone: Germline is not matched at one junction end, which may reflect a read error.

The method was immunoSEQ multiplex PCR; TCRdb's version includes in-frame clones alone and lacks a portion of them. The data contain 100,000 or so clones, roughly 92% of them singletons. The chain combines TRBV28 with TRBJ2-1, with 8 positions matching TRBD1. The TCR originated in a woman between 50 and 59 years old with COVID-19, enrolled during active disease. Sequenced input: peripheral blood. The CDR3 sequence: CACSPQDRGWEQFF. CDR3 nucleotide sequence: TGTGCCTGCAGTCCGCAAGACAGGGGCTGGGAGCAGTTCTTC.